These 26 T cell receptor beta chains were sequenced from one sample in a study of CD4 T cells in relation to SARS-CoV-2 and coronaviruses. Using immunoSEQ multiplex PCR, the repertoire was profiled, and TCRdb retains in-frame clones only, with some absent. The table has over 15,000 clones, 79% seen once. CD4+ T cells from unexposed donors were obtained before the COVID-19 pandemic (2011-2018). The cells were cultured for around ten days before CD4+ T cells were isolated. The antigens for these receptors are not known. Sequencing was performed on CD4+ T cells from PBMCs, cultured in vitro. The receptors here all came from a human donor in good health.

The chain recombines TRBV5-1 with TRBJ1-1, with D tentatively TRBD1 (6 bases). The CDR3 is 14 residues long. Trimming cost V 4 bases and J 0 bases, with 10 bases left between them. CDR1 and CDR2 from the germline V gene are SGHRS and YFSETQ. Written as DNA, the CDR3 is TGCGCCAGCAGCGGGACATACATGAACACTGAAGCTTTCTTT. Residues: CASSGTYMNTEAFF.

CDR3 loop: CASSPNPPGLADYEQYF. The CDR3 DNA sequence: TGCGCCAGCAGCCCCAACCCGCCGGGACTAGCGGACTACGAGCAGTACTTC. The gene calls are TRBV5-1 and TRBJ2-7, with 11 bases matching TRBD2. Trimming removed 4 bases from V and 3 bases from J; junction bases left unmatched: 12. This CDR3 comprises 17 residues. From germline, CDR1 is SGHRS and CDR2 YFSETQ.

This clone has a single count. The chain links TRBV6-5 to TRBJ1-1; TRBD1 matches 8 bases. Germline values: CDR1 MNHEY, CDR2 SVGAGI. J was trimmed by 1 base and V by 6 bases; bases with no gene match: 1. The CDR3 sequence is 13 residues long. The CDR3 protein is CASRGQANTEAFF. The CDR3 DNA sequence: TGTGCCAGCAGGGGACAGGCGAACACTGAAGCTTTCTTT.

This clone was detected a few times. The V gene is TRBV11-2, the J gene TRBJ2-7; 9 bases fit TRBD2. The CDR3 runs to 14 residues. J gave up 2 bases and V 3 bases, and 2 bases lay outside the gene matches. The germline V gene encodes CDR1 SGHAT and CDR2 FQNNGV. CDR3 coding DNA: TGTGCCAGCAGCTTCAGCGGGAGGACCTACGAGCAGTACTTC. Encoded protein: CASSFSGRTYEQYF.

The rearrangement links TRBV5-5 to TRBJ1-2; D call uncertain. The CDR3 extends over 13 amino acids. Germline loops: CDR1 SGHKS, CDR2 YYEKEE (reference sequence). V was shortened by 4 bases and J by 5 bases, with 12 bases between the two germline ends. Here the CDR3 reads CASSAGPEYGYTF. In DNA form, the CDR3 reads TGTGCCAGCAGCGCCGGACCGGAGTATGGCTACACCTTC.

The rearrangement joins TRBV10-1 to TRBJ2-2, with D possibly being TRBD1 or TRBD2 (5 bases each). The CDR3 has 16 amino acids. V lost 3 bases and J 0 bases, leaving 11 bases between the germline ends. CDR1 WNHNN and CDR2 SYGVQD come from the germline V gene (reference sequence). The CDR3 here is CASSESQGPNTGELFF. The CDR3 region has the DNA TGCGCCAGCAGTGAAAGTCAGGGACCGAACACCGGGGAGCTGTTTTTT.

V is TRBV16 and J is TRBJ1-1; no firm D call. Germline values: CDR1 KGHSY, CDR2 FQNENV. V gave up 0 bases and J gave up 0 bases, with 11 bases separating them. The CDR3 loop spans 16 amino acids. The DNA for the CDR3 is TGTGCCAGCAGCCAATCGACGGGAGAAATGAACACTGAAGCTTTCTTT. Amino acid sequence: CASSQSTGEMNTEAFF.

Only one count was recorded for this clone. The CDR3 region is CASSTDRGVRKTQYF. The DNA for the CDR3 is TGTGCCAGCAGTACAGACAGGGGGGTTAGAAAGACCCAGTACTTC. The chain joins TRBV6-5 to TRBJ2-5, with TRBD1 matching over 9 bases. CDR1 and CDR2 (germline): MNHEY, SVGAGI. Trimming cost V 5 bases and J 6 bases; bases outside gene matches: 10. This CDR3 is 15 amino acids long.

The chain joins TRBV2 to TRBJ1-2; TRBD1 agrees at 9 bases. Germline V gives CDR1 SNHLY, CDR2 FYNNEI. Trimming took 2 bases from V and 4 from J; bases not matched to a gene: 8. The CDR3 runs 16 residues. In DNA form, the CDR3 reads TGTGCCAGCAGTGAACAAGTCTGGACAGGGGTCTATGGCTACACCTTC. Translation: CASSEQVWTGVYGYTF. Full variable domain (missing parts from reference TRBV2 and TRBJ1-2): EPEVTQTPSHQVTQMGQEVILRCVPISNHLYFYWYRQILGQKVEFLVSFYNNEISEKSEIFDDQFSVERPDGSNFTLKIRSTKLEDSAMYFCASSEQVWTGVYGYTFGSGTRLTVV.

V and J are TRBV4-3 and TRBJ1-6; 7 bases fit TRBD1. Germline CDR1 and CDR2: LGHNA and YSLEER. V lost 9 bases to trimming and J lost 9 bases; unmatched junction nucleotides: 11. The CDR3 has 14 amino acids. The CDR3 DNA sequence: TGCGCCAGTACAACGGCAGGGGGGGGTTCACCCCTCCACTTT. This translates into CASTTAGGGSPLHF.

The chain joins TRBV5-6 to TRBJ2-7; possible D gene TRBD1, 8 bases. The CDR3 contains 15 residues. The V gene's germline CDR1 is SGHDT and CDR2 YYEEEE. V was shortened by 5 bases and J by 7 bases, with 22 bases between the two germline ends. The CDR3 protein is CASSWWGGRDREQYF. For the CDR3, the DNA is TGTGCCAGCAGTTGGTGGGGGGGGAGGGACAGGGAGCAGTACTTC.

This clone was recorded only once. CDR3: CASSQEARSSYEQYF. In DNA, the CDR3 is TGTGCCAGCAGCCAAGAGGCCCGAAGCTCCTACGAGCAGTACTTC. The chain couples TRBV3-1 (or the pseudogene TRBV3-2) to TRBJ2-7, with D uncertain. Germline CDR1 LGHDT, CDR2 YNNKEL (reference sequence). The V end was cut by 0 bases, the J end by 0 bases, with 9 bases between. The CDR3 is 15 residues long.

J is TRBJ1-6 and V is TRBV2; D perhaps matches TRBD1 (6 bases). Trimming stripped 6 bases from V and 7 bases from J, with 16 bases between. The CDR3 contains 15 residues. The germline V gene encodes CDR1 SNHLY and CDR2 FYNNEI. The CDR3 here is CASRGDPGGNSPLHF. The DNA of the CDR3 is TGTGCCAGCAGGGGGGACCCTGGGGGCAATTCACCCCTCCACTTT.

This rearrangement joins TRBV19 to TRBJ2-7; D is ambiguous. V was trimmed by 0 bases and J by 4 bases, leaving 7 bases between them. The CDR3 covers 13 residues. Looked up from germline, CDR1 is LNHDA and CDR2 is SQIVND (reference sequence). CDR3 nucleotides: TGTGCCAGTAGTATAGATCGCGGTTACGAGCAGTACTTC. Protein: CASSIDRGYEQYF.

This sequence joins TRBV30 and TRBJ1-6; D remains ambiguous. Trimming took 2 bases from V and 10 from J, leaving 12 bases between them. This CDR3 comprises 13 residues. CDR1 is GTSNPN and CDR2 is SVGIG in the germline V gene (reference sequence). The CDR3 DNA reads TGTGCCTGGAGTCTGGCCTCTAGATCACCCCTCCACTTT. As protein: CAWSLASRSPLHF.

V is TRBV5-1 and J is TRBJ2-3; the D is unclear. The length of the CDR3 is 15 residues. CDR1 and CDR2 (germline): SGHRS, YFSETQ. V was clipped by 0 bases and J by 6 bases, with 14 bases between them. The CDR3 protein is CASSLAEGSTDTQYF. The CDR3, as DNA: TGCGCCAGCAGCTTGGCCGAAGGCTCAACGGATACGCAGTATTTT.

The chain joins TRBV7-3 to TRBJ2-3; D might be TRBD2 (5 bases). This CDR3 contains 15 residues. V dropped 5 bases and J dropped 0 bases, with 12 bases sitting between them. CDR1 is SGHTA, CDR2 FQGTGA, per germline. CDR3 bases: TGTGCCAGCAGCCTATTTGCGGGCAGCACAGATACGCAGTATTTT. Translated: CASSLFAGSTDTQYF.

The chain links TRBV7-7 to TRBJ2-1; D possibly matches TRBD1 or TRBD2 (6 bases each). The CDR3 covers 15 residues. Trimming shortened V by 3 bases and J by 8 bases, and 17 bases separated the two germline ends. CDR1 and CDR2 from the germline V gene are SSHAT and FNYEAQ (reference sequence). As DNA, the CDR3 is TGTGCCAGCAGCTTGGGATCGGGGGCAGAGGATGAGCAGTTCTTC. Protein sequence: CASSLGSGAEDEQFF.

DNA for the CDR3: TGTGCCAGTAGCGGGGCGGACCTGAGCGAGCAGTACTTC. The encoded protein is CASSGADLSEQYF. This chain uses TRBV19 with TRBJ2-7; possibly TRBD1 or TRBD2 for D (5 bases each). Trimming pared 6 bases from V and 6 bases from J, leaving 15 bases between. The CDR3 consists of 13 residues. Germline loops: CDR1 LNHDA, CDR2 SQIVND (reference sequence).

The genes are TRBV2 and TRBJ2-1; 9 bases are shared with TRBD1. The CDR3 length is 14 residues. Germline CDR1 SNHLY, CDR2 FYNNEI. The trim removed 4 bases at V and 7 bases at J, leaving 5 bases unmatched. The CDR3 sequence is CASSGLTGGNEQFF. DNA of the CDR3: TGTGCCAGCAGTGGACTGACAGGGGGAAATGAGCAGTTCTTC.

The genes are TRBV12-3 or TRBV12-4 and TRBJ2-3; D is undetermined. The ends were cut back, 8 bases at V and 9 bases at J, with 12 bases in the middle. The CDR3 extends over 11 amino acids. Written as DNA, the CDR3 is TGTGCCAGCTCCCAGCGACGAACGCAGTATTTT. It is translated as CASSQRRTQYF.

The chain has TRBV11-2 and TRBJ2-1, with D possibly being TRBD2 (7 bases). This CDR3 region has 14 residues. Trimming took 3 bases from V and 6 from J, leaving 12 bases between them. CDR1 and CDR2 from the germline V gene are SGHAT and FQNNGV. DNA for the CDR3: TGTGCCAGCAGCTTTGGGGGGGCCGGCAATGAGCAGTTCTTC. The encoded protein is CASSFGGAGNEQFF.

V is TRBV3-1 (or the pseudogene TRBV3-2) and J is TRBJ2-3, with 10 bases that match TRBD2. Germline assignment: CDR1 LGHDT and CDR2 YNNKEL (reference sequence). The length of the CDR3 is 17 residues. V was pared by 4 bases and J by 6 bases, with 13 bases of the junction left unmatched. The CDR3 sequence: CASSRGLARGRGDTQYF. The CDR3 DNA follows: TGTGCCAGCAGCCGGGGACTAGCGCGGGGGAGGGGGGATACGCAGTATTTT.

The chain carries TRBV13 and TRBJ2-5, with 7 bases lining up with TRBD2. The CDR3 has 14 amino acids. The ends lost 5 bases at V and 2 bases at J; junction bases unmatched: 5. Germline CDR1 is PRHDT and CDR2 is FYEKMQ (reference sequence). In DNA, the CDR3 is TGTGCCAGCAGCGATGGGACTACACAAGAGACCCAGTACTTC. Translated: CASSDGTTQETQYF.

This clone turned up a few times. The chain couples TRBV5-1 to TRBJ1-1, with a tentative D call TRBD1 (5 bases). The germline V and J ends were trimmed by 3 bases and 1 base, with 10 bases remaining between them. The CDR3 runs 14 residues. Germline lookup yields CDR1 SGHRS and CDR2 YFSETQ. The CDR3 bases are TGCGCCAGCAGCTCGGGGCCCTCGAACACTGAAGCTTTCTTT. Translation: CASSSGPSNTEAFF.

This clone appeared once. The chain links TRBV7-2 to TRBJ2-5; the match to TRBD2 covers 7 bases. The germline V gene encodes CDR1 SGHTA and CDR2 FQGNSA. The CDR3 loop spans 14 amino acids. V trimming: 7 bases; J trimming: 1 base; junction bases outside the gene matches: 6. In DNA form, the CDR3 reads TGTGCCAGCACCCCTGGGAGGGGCCAAGAGACCCAGTACTTC. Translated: CASTPGRGQETQYF.